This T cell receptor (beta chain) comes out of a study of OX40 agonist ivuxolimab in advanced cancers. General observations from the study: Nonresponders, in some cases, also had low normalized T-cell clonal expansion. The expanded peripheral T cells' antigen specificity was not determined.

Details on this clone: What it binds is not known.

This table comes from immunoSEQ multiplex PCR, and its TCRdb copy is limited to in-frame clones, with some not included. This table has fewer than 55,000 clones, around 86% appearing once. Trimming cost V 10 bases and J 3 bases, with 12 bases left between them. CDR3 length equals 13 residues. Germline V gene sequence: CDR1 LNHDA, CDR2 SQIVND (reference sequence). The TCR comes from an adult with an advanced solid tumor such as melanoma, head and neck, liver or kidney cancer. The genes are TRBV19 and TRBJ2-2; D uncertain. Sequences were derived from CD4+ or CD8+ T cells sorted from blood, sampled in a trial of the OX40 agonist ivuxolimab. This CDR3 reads CATIGPYTGELFF. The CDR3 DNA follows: TGTGCCACCATAGGACCGTACACCGGGGAGCTGTTTTTT.